The 24 T cell receptor beta chains reported below all come from one sample, sequenced in a study of blood T cells in healthy people across ages. For the second PCR, which ran for about 6 to 11 cycles, a sample-barcoded 5' primer and a J-beta primer mix were used. TCRdb re-analysed the 5' RACE reads in MiXCR, keeping a single row per CDR3 protein. The sample lists about 970,000 distinct CDR3 sequences, roughly 47% seen once, with 20% to 25% in the top ten. Material for sequencing was blood. The receptors were gathered from a woman aged 60-75 years in good health.

V gene TRBV14 combines with J gene TRBJ2-1; TRBD2 agrees at 8 bases. This CDR3 region has 16 residues. Germline loops: CDR1 SGHDN, CDR2 FVKESK. Unmatched junction bases numbered 11, after V lost 4 bases and J lost 6 bases. Written as DNA, the CDR3 is TGTGCCAGCAGCCTAGCCGGGACTAGGCTTCTCAATGAGCAGTTCTTC. Amino acids: CASSLAGTRLLNEQFF.

This clonotype was counted only a few times. V usage is TRBV4-3 and J usage is TRBJ2-7; 10 bases match TRBD2. CDR1 is LGHNA and CDR2 is YSLEER in the germline V gene. The CDR3 spans 17 residues. V shed 1 base, J shed 0 bases, and the junction held 6 bases outside the gene matches. This CDR3 reads CASSQVFLAGDSYEQYF. CDR3 DNA: TGCGCCAGCAGCCAAGTGTTTCTAGCGGGAGACTCCTACGAGCAGTACTTC.

This rearrangement joins TRBV20-1 to TRBJ2-1; D is possibly TRBD1 (5 bases). CDR3 size: 14 residues. Per the germline V gene, CDR1 is DFQATT and CDR2 is SNEGSKA (reference sequence). The V end lost 4 bases, the J end lost 3 bases, and 13 bases lay between the germline ends. The CDR3 spells CSANILGDYNEQFF. For the CDR3, the DNA is TGCAGTGCTAACATCCTAGGGGACTACAATGAGCAGTTCTTC.

J is TRBJ2-5 and V is TRBV4-1, with 10 bases identical to TRBD2. The CDR3 runs to 19 residues. After removal of 6 bases from V and 7 bases from J, the junction contained 23 bases not matched to a gene. Germline V gives CDR1 MGHRA, CDR2 YSYEKL. This CDR3 reads CASRHTTTGRTSGRGTQYF. The DNA for the CDR3 is TGCGCCAGCAGACATACAACCACCGGAAGGACTAGCGGTCGCGGGACCCAGTACTTC.

The V and J genes are TRBV2 and TRBJ1-2; D call uncertain. The CDR3 covers 13 residues. With 6 bases removed from V and 8 bases from J, the gap between germline ends came to 16 bases. Germline V CDR1 and CDR2: SNHLY, FYNNEI. The CDR3 here is CASSVDQSGGYTF. The CDR3 nucleotides are TGTGCCAGCAGCGTAGATCAATCCGGCGGCTACACCTTC. The complete variable domain, with remaining parts taken from reference TRBV2 and TRBJ1-2, reads EPEVTQTPSHQVTQMGQEVILRCVPISNHLYFYWYRQILGQKVEFLVSFYNNEISEKSEIFDDQFSVERPDGSNFTLKIRSTKLEDSAMYFCASSVDQSGGYTFGSGTRLTVV.

This clonotype was detected ten times or more. The junction departs from the called germline gene at one end, perhaps through a read error. The rearrangement links TRBV4-1 to TRBJ1-6; 9 nucleotides line up with TRBD1. Germline CDR1 MGHRA, CDR2 YSYEKL. This CDR3 has 14 residues. CDR3: CASSQDRGNSPLHF. For the CDR3, the DNA is TGTGCCAGCAGCCAAGACAGGGGGAATTCACCCCTCCACTTT.

This clonotype was recorded once. The genes are TRBV5-6 and TRBJ1-5; D gene uncertain. The CDR3 extends over 14 amino acids. V was trimmed by 0 bases and J by 5 bases, leaving 9 bases between them. Germline CDR1 SGHDT, CDR2 YYEEEE. CDR3 sequence (DNA): TGTGCCAGCAGCTTGGGTTCAGGAGATCAGCCCCAGCATTTT. It is translated as CASSLGSGDQPQHF.

The chain uses TRBV11-2 and TRBJ2-1, with 10 bases fitting TRBD2. CDR1 and CDR2 from the germline V gene are SGHAT and FQNNGV. This CDR3 contains 16 residues. Trimming removed 7 bases from V and 6 bases from J; junction bases left unmatched: 12. The CDR3 loop is CASNPGRASGSNEQFF. The CDR3 region has the DNA TGTGCCAGCAACCCGGGTCGGGCTAGCGGGAGCAATGAGCAGTTCTTC. Based on the CDR3 plus reference TRBV11-2 and TRBJ2-1, the full variable domain is EAGVAQSPRYKIIEKRQSVAFWCNPISGHATLYWYQQILGQGPKLLIQFQNNGVVDDSQLPKDRFSAERLKGVDSTLKIQPAKLEDSAVYLCASNPGRASGSNEQFFGPGTRLTVL.

In this sample, this clonotype turned up a few times. The chain carries TRBV28 and TRBJ1-5; the match to TRBD1 covers 7 bases. The V gene end was trimmed by 6 bases and the J gene end by 9 bases; junction bases not matched to a gene: 11. This CDR3 spans 14 amino acids. Germline V gives CDR1 MDHEN, CDR2 SYDVKM. CDR3 DNA sequence: TGTGCCAGCAGCACCTCAGACAGGGCTCGGCCCCAGCATTTT. This codes for CASSTSDRARPQHF.

On this clonotype: At one end the junction does not follow the germline gene, possibly because of a read error. The chain joins TRBV4-1 to TRBJ2-3; 10 nucleotides match TRBD2. The CDR3 totals 16 residues. Germline V gives CDR1 MGHRA, CDR2 YSYEKL. CDR3 coding DNA: TGCGCCAACAGCCAACCCCTAGCGGGAGTATCAGATACGCAGTATTTT. Translation gives CANSQPLAGVSDTQYF.

This chain joins TRBV24-1 and TRBJ2-1; possibly TRBD2 for D (5 bases). Trimming cost V 5 bases and J 4 bases, with 8 bases left between them. Germline V gene lookup returns CDR1 KGHDR and CDR2 SFDVKD. The CDR3 is 13 amino acids. The CDR3 DNA is TGTGCCACCAGTGCCGGGGTTTACAATGAGCAGTTCTTC. Amino acid sequence: CATSAGVYNEQFF.

This clonotype was found a few times. The chain employs TRBV5-5 and TRBJ2-7, with 8 bases lining up with TRBD2. The CDR3 loop spans 15 amino acids. Germline values: CDR1 SGHKS, CDR2 YYEKEE (reference sequence). V lost 4 bases, J lost 0 bases, and 6 bases stayed unmatched. The CDR3 sequence: CASSHSGGDSYEQYF. CDR3 coding DNA: TGTGCCAGCAGCCACTCGGGAGGGGACTCCTACGAGCAGTACTTC.

A word on this clonotype: Mismatch with germline at one junction end may stem from a read error. The chain employs TRBV10-3 and TRBJ2-7; D remains unclear. This CDR3 has 11 amino acids. Germline values: CDR1 ENHRY, CDR2 SYGVKD. The chain's CDR3 is CAISFSSEQYF. The CDR3 nucleotides read TGTGCCATCTCCTTTTCCTCCGAGCAGTACTTC.

The rearrangement links TRBV28 to TRBJ1-2; D may be TRBD1 (6 bases). CDR3 length: 14 amino acids. V shed 7 bases and J shed 7 bases, with 19 bases lying between them. Germline CDR1 is MDHEN and CDR2 is SYDVKM. The chain's CDR3 is CASIKTGAVSGYTF. CDR3 nucleotides: TGTGCCAGCATCAAAACGGGGGCAGTGAGTGGCTACACCTTC.

The chain links TRBV21-1 to TRBJ2-1; the table calls TRBD2, which could not be checked here. TRBV21-1 is deemed a pseudogene. This CDR3 spans 16 amino acids. In DNA form, the CDR3 reads TGTGCCAGCGGGACTGATAATACCGGGGCCTACAATGAGCAGTTCTTC. Amino acid sequence: CASGTDNTGAYNEQFF.

This clonotype was picked up a small number of times. This chain connects TRBV2 to TRBJ2-2, with 7 bases matching TRBD1. Per the germline V gene, CDR1 is SNHLY and CDR2 is FYNNEI. The CDR3 has 15 residues. Trimming took 4 bases from V and 1 from J; bases not matched to a gene: 3. CDR3 sequence (DNA): TGTGCCAGCAGTGTTAGACAGGGGAACACCGGGGAGCTGTTTTTT. Encoded protein: CASSVRQGNTGELFF.

V and J are TRBV29-1 and TRBJ2-3, with unresolved D. V was shortened by 6 bases and J by 4 bases, with 11 bases between the two germline ends. The CDR3 runs to 12 residues. Per germline, CDR1 SQVTM and CDR2 ANQGSEA. In nucleotides, the CDR3 is TGCAGCGTATTATTAGGAGCAGATACGCAGTATTTT. It specifies CSVLLGADTQYF.

On this clonotype itself: The junction and the germline gene differ at one end; a read error may be behind it. The chain employs TRBV28 and TRBJ2-1, with 8 bases lining up with TRBD1. In germline, CDR1 is MDHEN, CDR2 SYDVKM. The CDR3 runs to 14 residues. The CDR3 sequence is CDSSFFQGANEQFF. Here the CDR3 DNA reads TGTGACAGCAGTTTCTTCCAGGGGGCAAATGAGCAGTTCTTC.

This clonotype was found a few times. V is TRBV7-9 and J is TRBJ2-7, with TRBD1 matching over 8 bases. Germline V gives CDR1 SEHNR, CDR2 FQNEAQ (reference sequence). The V and J ends lost 5 bases and 4 bases, in that order; junction bases with no gene match: 7. This CDR3 region has 14 residues. The CDR3 nucleotides read TGTGCCAGCAGCCAGGGACAGGTCCGATACGAGCAGTACTTC. It codes for CASSQGQVRYEQYF.

The chain employs TRBV6-2 or TRBV6-3 and TRBJ2-7, with 7 bases fitting TRBD2. The CDR3 has 15 amino acids. J was trimmed by 3 bases and V by 4 bases; bases with no gene match: 9. Germline assignment: CDR1 MNHEY and CDR2 SVGEGT. The CDR3 sequence is CASSFSGAPLYEQYF. DNA of the CDR3: TGTGCCAGCAGTTTCAGCGGGGCACCCCTCTACGAGCAGTACTTC.

This clonotype has a handful of counts. This rearrangement joins TRBV20-1 to TRBJ2-7; 12 nucleotides align to TRBD2. The CDR3 spans 13 residues. Trimming cost V 3 bases and J 9 bases; bases outside gene matches: 6. Germline CDR1 and CDR2: DFQATT and SNEGSKA (reference sequence). Written as DNA, the CDR3 is TGCAGTGCTAGCCTAGCGGGAGGGCCGGTGCAGTACTTC. Its translation is CSASLAGGPVQYF.

The chain carries TRBV6-1 and TRBJ2-7; weak D call: TRBD2 (5 bases). CDR3 length: 16 amino acids. In germline, CDR1 is MNHNS, CDR2 SASEGT. V lost 2 bases and J 0 bases, leaving 14 bases between the germline ends. Here the CDR3 DNA reads TGTGCCAGCAGTGAAAACGGGATCGGATACTCCTACGAGCAGTACTTC. As protein: CASSENGIGYSYEQYF.

J is TRBJ2-1 and V is TRBV27; TRBD1 matches 7 bases. This CDR3 contains 16 residues. Germline trimming cut 4 bases from V and 7 bases from J; bases unmatched to any gene: 13. The V gene's germline CDR1 is MNHEY and CDR2 SMNVEV (reference sequence). The CDR3: CASSSSRQGRWNEQFF. The CDR3 DNA reads as TGTGCCAGCAGTTCCTCCCGACAGGGCCGTTGGAATGAGCAGTTCTTC.

The CDR3 region has the DNA TGTGCCAGCAGTTATGCAGCGGCTCCTAGCTCTGGGGCCAACGTCCTGACTTTC. Amino acids: CASSYAAAPSSGANVLTF. The V call is TRBV6-5, the J call TRBJ2-6, with TRBD2 as a possible D gene (5 bases). Trimming removed 3 bases from V and 0 bases from J, with 15 bases in between. The CDR3 has 18 amino acids. CDR1 and CDR2 from the germline V gene are MNHEY and SVGAGI.